What follows describes a single TCR beta chain. The record originates from a study of technical replicates of blood from a few donors. This table comes from immunoSEQ multiplex PCR, and its TCRdb copy is limited to in-frame clones, with some not included. There are approximately 15,000 clones in the sample; roughly 87% occur only once, and 10% to 15% lies in the top ten. V shed 4 bases and J 8 bases; nucleotides not matched to a gene: 11. The germline V gene encodes CDR1 SGHNT and CDR2 YYREEE (reference sequence). The CDR3 is 16 amino acids. The receptor was isolated from a human donor in good health. The V gene is TRBV5-4, the J gene TRBJ2-1, with TRBD2 matching over 11 bases. Sequencing was carried out using PBMCs. The DNA of the CDR3 is TGTGCCAGCAGCCTTACTACTAGCGGGAGTCTCTATGAGCAGTTCTTC. Amino acids: CASSLTTSGSLYEQFF.